Listed below are T cell receptor beta chains from one sample, sequenced in a study of cytomegalovirus exposure and HLA in healthy donors. TCRdb's table, derived via immunoSEQ multiplex PCR, lists solely in-frame clones and lacks some. The table records roughly 200,000 clones, around 75% of them present only once. The sequenced material came from PBMCs. The receptors stem from a male donor in good health and CMV-seronegative. Both conserved end residues are part of each CDR3. The order of the fields is J gene, D gene, V gene, clone size, CDR3 protein, CDR3 DNA. D genes are given only for firm matches. Clone size is not always given. Where it is, it says once, few, many or a class for expanded clones.

TRBJ1-3 | . | TRBV19 | . | CASRSRDRESGNTIYF | TGTGCCAGTAGAAGCCGGGACCGGGAGTCTGGAAACACCATATATTTT
TRBJ2-3 | TRBD2 | TRBV9 | few | CASSVAGGATDTQYF | TGTGCCAGCAGCGTAGCGGGGGGGGCCACAGATACGCAGTATTTT
TRBJ1-2 | . | TRBV28 | . | CTSSYIATRGYTF | TGTACCAGCAGTTATATTGCCACCCGGGGCTACACCTTC
TRBJ1-4 | TRBD1 | TRBV6-5 | . | CASSSDRGFDEKLFF | TGTGCCAGCAGTAGTGACAGGGGATTTGATGAAAAACTGTTTTTT
TRBJ1-2 | . | TRBV9 | . | CASSVGRRDYGYTF | TGTGCCAGCAGCGTAGGGAGGCGTGACTATGGCTACACCTTC
TRBJ1-5 | . | TRBV4-1 | once | CASSRSFGTTLNQPQHF | TGCGCCAGCAGCCGCTCCTTTGGGACAACCTTAAATCAGCCCCAGCATTTT
TRBJ1-5 | . | TRBV28 | few | CASSLYSSNQPQHF | TGTGCCAGCAGTTTATACTCCAGCAATCAGCCCCAGCATTTT
TRBJ1-5 | . | TRBV19 | . | CASSGGQPQHF | TGTGCCAGTAGTGGGGGCCAGCCCCAGCATTTT
TRBJ1-5 | . | TRBV2 | . | CASKVQGWSNQPQHF | TGTGCCAGCAAAGTTCAGGGCTGGAGCAATCAGCCCCAGCATTTT
TRBJ2-4 | . | TRBV28 | . | CASTTNPSIQYF | TGTGCCAGCACCACGAACCCCAGCATTCAGTACTTC
TRBJ2-7 | . | TRBV6-5 | . | CASSRDFSSYEQYF | TGTGCCAGCAGTAGGGACTTCAGCTCCTACGAGCAGTACTTC
TRBJ1-4 | TRBD1 | TRBV4-1 | . | CASSRTGTGDEKLFF | TGCGCCAGCAGCCGGACCGGGACAGGGGATGAAAAACTGTTTTTT
TRBJ2-5 | . | TRBV18 | . | CASSPPNQETQYF | TGTGCCAGCTCACCCCCTAACCAAGAGACCCAGTACTTC
TRBJ1-2 | . | TRBV5-5 | . | CASSLWGDGYTF | TGTGCCAGCAGCTTGTGGGGGGATGGCTACACCTTC
TRBJ2-1 | TRBD2 | TRBV15 | . | CATSRDHGRGYNEQFF | TGTGCCACCAGCAGAGATCACGGGAGGGGATACAATGAGCAGTTCTTC
TRBJ1-1 | . | TRBV30 | . | CAWSVGVRLANTEAFF | TGTGCCTGGAGTGTAGGGGTTCGATTAGCGAACACTGAAGCTTTCTTT